This TCR beta chain was obtained from a study of T-cell reconstitution after alpha-beta-depleted transplantation in children. This clonotype has a count of ten or more. V was pared by 5 bases and J by 5 bases, with 19 bases between. Germline V lookup: CDR1 SQVTM, CDR2 ANQGSEA. The CDR3 is 15 amino acids. As it was prepared, the TCRbeta library received unique molecular identifiers. TCRdb recomputed calls from the PCR reads with MiXCR, one row per CDR3 protein. The repertoire holds about 600,000 distinct CDR3 sequences, with 10% as singletons. This sequence joins TRBV29-1 and TRBJ2-1; D is possibly TRBD2 (6 bases). Sample: PBMCs from the stem cell graft donor, taken from the stem cell graft. The source of this sequence is a human donor who donated a stem cell graft to a child with acute myeloid leukemia. The CDR3 sequence: CSVQVRGPGDNEQFF. The CDR3 DNA follows: TGCAGCGTTCAAGTTCGAGGGCCGGGGGACAATGAGCAGTTCTTC.